The 6 T cell receptor beta chains reported below all come from one sample, sequenced in a study of shared clonotypes between healthy human individuals. Method: immunoSEQ multiplex PCR; TCRdb's copy keeps in-frame clones and lacks some. The repertoire includes fewer than 650,000 clones, around 78% of them detected once, and around 12% sits in the top ten. Sequencing was carried out using PBMCs. Every receptor here comes from a woman between 40 and 50 years old in good health. Some clones in this sample may be carry-over from other donors' samples.

The rearrangement links TRBV19 to TRBJ1-5; D unclear. In germline, CDR1 is LNHDA, CDR2 SQIVND (reference sequence). V lost 4 bases, J lost 6 bases, and 7 bases lay in between. The CDR3 has 12 residues. CDR3 DNA sequence: TGTGCCAGTAGTAAGGCGTTTCAGCCCCAGCATTTT. Translated: CASSKAFQPQHF.

Regarding this clone: A far larger clone is just one base off, so this is likely a read error. V and J are TRBV29-1 and TRBJ1-1; D perhaps matches TRBD1 (5 bases). Germline V gives CDR1 SQVTM, CDR2 ANQGSEA. This CDR3 comprises 14 residues. V gave up 6 bases and J gave up 3 bases, with 17 bases separating them. CDR3 loop: CSVLGWGSYTEAFF. The CDR3 nucleotides read TGCAGCGTCCTCGGGTGGGGGTCGTACACTGAAGCTTTCTTT.

The chain has TRBV5-1 and TRBJ2-7; D call uncertain. Germline CDR1 reads SGHRS; CDR2 reads YFSETQ. The CDR3 contains 13 residues. Trimming removed 3 bases from V and 3 bases from J, with 10 bases in between. The CDR3 here is CASSSPDLYEQYF. CDR3 in DNA: TGCGCCAGCAGCTCACCCGACCTCTACGAGCAGTACTTC.

The V gene is TRBV29-1, the J gene TRBJ2-1; no reliable D call. The CDR3 covers 14 residues. V lost 7 bases and J lost 6, with 19 bases in between. CDR1 and CDR2 from the germline V gene are SQVTM and ANQGSEA. The CDR3 sequence: CSARVAPVINEQFF. The CDR3 bases are TGCAGCGCCCGCGTAGCCCCGGTAATCAATGAGCAGTTCTTC.

The J gene is TRBJ2-3, the V gene TRBV4-1; 7 positions match TRBD2. CDR3 size: 18 residues. The V and J ends lost 1 base and 0 bases, in that order; junction bases with no gene match: 10. The germline CDR1 and CDR2 sequences are MGHRA and YSYEKL. The CDR3 coding sequence is TGCGCCAGCAGCCAAGGACCTAGCGGAAGTCCTAGCACAGATACGCAGTATTTT. This gives the protein CASSQGPSGSPSTDTQYF.

This chain uses TRBV30 with TRBJ2-7; TRBD2 aligns across 8 bases. Germline loops: CDR1 GTSNPN, CDR2 SVGIG (reference sequence). CDR3 length: 13 amino acids. V shed 0 bases and J 12 bases; nucleotides not matched to a gene: 10. CDR3 nucleotides: TGTGCCTGGAGTGTCCTAGCGGGCGGGGGCGGGTACTTC. Its protein product is CAWSVLAGGGGYF.